This T cell receptor beta chain originates from a study of blood T cell repertoires in COVID-19. About the research overall: From the United States, Italy and Spain came samples of acute and convalescent COVID-19. T cells, B-cell-depleted T cells, or PBMCs supplied cDNA or gDNA.

V dropped 4 bases and J dropped 5; count of bases not matched to a gene: 5. The germline CDR1 and CDR2 sequences are SNHLY and FYNNEI. CDR3 size: 14 residues. In the authors' workflow: Counts of nucleated cells, estimated from reference gene primer amplification, were obtained. Repertoires were generated with immunoSEQ multiplex PCR, while TCRdb's copy carries only in-frame clones and drops some. That table gives V, J and clone size, and the DNA gave D and trimming. Here the sample spans tens of thousands of clones, 70% to 90% being singletons. The source material was peripheral blood. This clonotype originated in a human donor with acute or convalescent COVID-19. The donor label of this sample is uncertain. This chain uses TRBV2 with TRBJ2-5; 9 nucleotides align to TRBD2. The CDR3 is CASSVLAGRETQYF. The CDR3 nucleotides read TGTGCCAGCAGTGTCCTAGCGGGGCGTGAGACCCAGTACTTC.